A selection of T cell receptor beta chains follows, all from one sample in a study of technical replicates of blood from several donors. Assay: immunoSEQ multiplex PCR; the TCRdb copy retains only in-frame clones and omits some. The sample contains around 76,000 clones, roughly 90% of which appear only once. The sequenced sample consisted of T cells isolated from PBMCs. The source of these receptors is a human donor in good health. Both conserved end residues are part of each CDR3. D genes are given only for firm matches. Clone size appears in some rows only: once, few, many, or a class for an expanded clone.

length | J | size | V | D | CDR3 | DNA
11 | TRBJ2-1 | - | TRBV4-1 | - | CASSLNSEQFF | TGCGCCAGCAGCTTGAACTCGGAGCAGTTCTTC
13 | TRBJ1-1 | - | TRBV9 | - | CASSPWTATEAFF | TGTGCCAGCAGCCCGTGGACAGCAACTGAAGCTTTCTTT
15 | TRBJ2-5 | - | TRBV7-9 | TRBD1 | CASSLEGRGPETQYF | TGTGCCAGCAGCTTAGAGGGCAGGGGGCCTGAGACCCAGTACTTC
19 | TRBJ2-2 | - | TRBV5-1 | TRBD1 | CASSSGQGVRFKNTGELFF | TGCGCCAGCAGCTCCGGACAGGGGGTTAGGTTTAAGAACACCGGGGAGCTGTTTTTT
11 | TRBJ2-2 | - | TRBV5-8 | - | CASRYTGELFF | TGTGCCAGCAGATATACCGGGGAGCTGTTTTTT
14 | TRBJ2-5 | - | TRBV9 | - | CASSPRPYRETQYF | TGTGCCAGCAGCCCACGACCCTACAGGGAGACCCAGTACTTC
16 | TRBJ2-1 | - | TRBV5-4 | TRBD2 | CASSPRTSTSYNEQFF | TGTGCCAGCAGCCCTCGGACTAGCACCTCCTACAATGAGCAGTTCTTC
14 | TRBJ2-7 | - | TRBV11-2 | TRBD2 | CASSGEGGEYEQYF | TGTGCCAGCAGCGGGGAGGGAGGGGAATACGAGCAGTACTTC
13 | TRBJ1-5 | - | TRBV10-1 | - | CASSDYGNQPQHF | TGCGCCAGCAGTGATTACGGGAATCAGCCCCAGCATTTT
13 | TRBJ1-4 | - | TRBV7-9 | - | CASSLTRDEKLFF | TGTGCCAGCAGCTTAACCCGAGATGAAAAACTGTTTTTT
20 | TRBJ1-2 | - | TRBV28 | TRBD1 | CASSSVLLSREGGLGYGYTF | TGTGCCAGCAGTTCTGTCTTATTATCCCGCGAAGGGGGCTTAGGCTATGGCTACACCTTC
14 | TRBJ1-2 | - | TRBV19 | TRBD1 | CASSLFTGAYGYTF | TGTGCCAGTAGCCTCTTCACAGGGGCCTATGGCTACACCTTC
15 | TRBJ1-2 | - | TRBV27 | TRBD1 | CASSPLGDRAEGYTF | TGTGCCAGCAGTCCGCTAGGGGACAGGGCGGAGGGCTACACCTTC
16 | TRBJ1-2 | - | TRBV19 | TRBD1 | CATHRVPGQGNYGYTF | TGTGCCACACACAGAGTACCGGGACAGGGTAACTATGGCTACACCTTC
15 | TRBJ1-5 | - | TRBV21-1 | - | CASSTRRGGNQPQHF | TGTGCCAGCAGCACCCGGAGGGGCGGGAATCAGCCCCAGCATTTT
13 | TRBJ1-2 | - | TRBV4-2 | - | CASSRFEDYGYTF | TGTGCCAGCAGCCGATTCGAGGACTATGGCTACACCTTC
11 | TRBJ2-3 | - | TRBV9 | - | CASSHSNTQYF | TGTGCCAGCAGCCATTCTAATACGCAGTATTTT
11 | TRBJ2-7 | - | TRBV10-3 | - | CAIQEGEQQYF | TGTGCCATCCAAGAGGGGGAACAGCAGTACTTC
14 | TRBJ2-1 | - | TRBV6-5 | - | CASSLTGRPNEQFF | TGTGCCAGCAGTCTGACAGGGAGGCCAAATGAGCAGTTCTTC
14 | TRBJ2-3 | - | TRBV5-1 | - | CASSLAPAPDTQYF | TGCGCCAGCAGCTTGGCCCCAGCGCCAGATACGCAGTATTTT
14 | TRBJ1-1 | - | TRBV9 | - | CASSVSDRTETAFF | TGTGCCAGCAGCGTATCCGACAGAACGGAAACAGCTTTCTTT
17 | TRBJ2-6 | - | TRBV4-1 | - | CASSPKDRSTGANVLTF | TGCGCCAGCAGCCCCAAAGACAGGTCCACTGGGGCCAACGTCCTGACTTTC
15 | TRBJ2-7 | - | TRBV11-2 | - | CASSSSAAGYYEQYF | TGTGCCAGCAGCTCATCGGCGGCAGGGTACTACGAGCAGTACTTC
14 | TRBJ2-1 | - | TRBV28 | - | CASSPRLPLNEQFF | TGTGCCAGCAGTCCACGACTACCTCTCAATGAGCAGTTCTTC
15 | TRBJ1-1 | few | TRBV2 | TRBD1 | CASSAGGADSTEAFF | TGTGCCAGCAGTGCAGGGGGCGCCGATTCCACTGAAGCTTTCTTT
15 | TRBJ2-2 | - | TRBV18 | TRBD2 | CASSPGGSMDGELFF | TGTGCCAGCTCGCCTGGCGGGAGCATGGACGGGGAGCTGTTTTTT
13 | TRBJ1-5 | - | TRBV27 | TRBD1 | CASSTIQGQPQHF | TGTGCCAGCAGTACCATACAGGGGCAGCCCCAGCATTTT
16 | TRBJ2-1 | - | TRBV18 | TRBD2 | CASSLRETSGYNEQFF | TGTGCCAGCTCACTACGAGAGACTAGCGGGTACAATGAGCAGTTCTTC
18 | TRBJ2-2 | - | TRBV4-1 | - | CASSSPKISGVNTGELFF | TGCGCCAGCAGCAGTCCTAAGATTAGCGGCGTGAACACCGGGGAGCTGTTTTTT
13 | TRBJ2-1 | - | TRBV18 | - | CASSPDRNNEQFF | TGTGCCAGCTCGCCTGACAGGAACAATGAGCAGTTCTTC
13 | TRBJ1-1 | - | TRBV18 | - | CASSPLSRGEAFF | TGTGCCAGCTCACCACTCTCTAGGGGCGAAGCTTTCTTT
18 | TRBJ2-7 | - | TRBV28 | TRBD2 | CASSNGTSGRRVSYEQYF | TGTGCCAGCAGCAATGGGACTAGCGGGCGCCGAGTCTCCTACGAGCAGTACTTC
16 | TRBJ1-2 | once | TRBV28 | - | CASSFLGGGERYGYTF | TGTGCCAGCAGTTTCTTGGGAGGGGGTGAAAGGTATGGCTACACCTTC
16 | TRBJ2-1 | - | TRBV7-8 | TRBD2 | CASRQPGTSGYNEQFF | TGTGCCAGCAGACAACCGGGGACTAGCGGCTACAATGAGCAGTTCTTC
16 | TRBJ2-1 | once | TRBV7-6 | TRBD1 | CASSQNTGQGYNEQFF | TGTGCCAGCAGCCAAAATACGGGACAGGGATACAATGAGCAGTTCTTC
12 | TRBJ2-3 | - | TRBV7-9 | - | CASTLPPDTQYF | TGTGCCAGCACCCTACCCCCAGATACGCAGTATTTT
13 | TRBJ2-7 | - | TRBV19 | TRBD2 | CASNSGGSREQYF | TGTGCCAGCAATAGCGGGGGCTCAAGGGAGCAGTACTTC
17 | TRBJ2-1 | - | TRBV9 | TRBD1 | CASSVRTGVSQGSEQFF | TGTGCCAGCAGCGTTAGGACAGGGGTGAGCCAAGGTAGTGAGCAGTTCTTC
18 | TRBJ2-6 | - | TRBV4-2 | - | CASSQEGGSVSGANVLTF | TGTGCCAGCAGCCAAGAGGGGGGATCCGTCTCTGGGGCCAACGTCCTGACTTTC
13 | TRBJ1-1 | - | TRBV29-1 | - | CSVVLGGASEAFF | TGCAGCGTTGTTCTCGGAGGGGCTTCTGAAGCTTTCTTT
14 | TRBJ2-1 | - | TRBV6-5 | - | CASSPVRSYNEQFF | TGTGCCAGCAGCCCCGTGAGGTCCTACAATGAGCAGTTCTTC
11 | TRBJ2-1 | - | TRBV30 | - | CAGGGGFEQFF | TGTGCCGGAGGAGGGGGCTTTGAGCAGTTCTTC
17 | TRBJ2-7 | - | TRBV2 | TRBD2 | CASSEELGLATTYEQYF | TGTGCCAGCAGTGAAGAACTCGGACTAGCGACAACCTACGAGCAGTACTTC
16 | TRBJ2-1 | - | TRBV4-2 | TRBD2 | CASSQDAASGGNEQFF | TGTGCCAGCAGCCAAGATGCGGCTAGCGGGGGCAATGAGCAGTTCTTC
16 | TRBJ2-7 | - | TRBV15 | TRBD1 | CATSRFSDRGDYEQYF | TGTGCCACCAGCAGATTCTCCGACAGGGGGGATTACGAGCAGTACTTC
14 | TRBJ2-2 | - | TRBV6-1 | - | CASSDPLNTGELFF | TGTGCCAGCAGTGATCCTCTGAACACCGGGGAGCTGTTTTTT
16 | TRBJ1-4 | - | TRBV12-5 | - | CASGLTGSATNEKLFF | TGTGCTAGTGGTTTGACAGGCTCCGCAACTAATGAAAAACTGTTTTTT
12 | TRBJ1-1 | - | TRBV27 | - | CASSLIGEEAFF | TGTGCCAGCAGTTTAATCGGGGAAGAAGCTTTCTTT
12 | TRBJ2-1 | - | TRBV6-5 | - | CASSPSDNEQFF | TGTGCCAGCAGCCCCTCGGACAATGAGCAGTTCTTC
12 | TRBJ2-7 | - | TRBV28 | - | CATRGGVYEQYF | TGTGCCACCAGGGGGGGGGTGTACGAGCAGTACTTC
15 | TRBJ2-5 | - | TRBV7-9 | - | CASSLPTQGQETQYF | TGTGCCAGCAGCTTACCAACCCAGGGCCAAGAGACCCAGTACTTC
19 | TRBJ1-4 | once | TRBV18 | TRBD1 | CASSPSYGDRGLKGEKLFF | TGTGCCAGCTCACCATCCTACGGGGACAGGGGGCTTAAGGGTGAAAAACTGTTTTTT
14 | TRBJ2-7 | - | TRBV27 | TRBD2 | CASRGGGPLYEQYF | TGTGCCAGCAGAGGCGGGGGGCCTCTCTACGAGCAGTACTTC
13 | TRBJ1-1 | - | TRBV7-3 | - | CASSLYGNTEAFF | TGTGCCAGCAGCTTATACGGGAACACTGAAGCTTTCTTT
13 | TRBJ1-1 | - | TRBV18 | - | CASSTAGLGEAFF | TGTGCCAGCTCAACCGCAGGGCTGGGCGAAGCTTTCTTT
14 | TRBJ1-1 | - | TRBV6-5 | - | CATQRGSMNTEAFF | TGTGCCACCCAGCGAGGTAGCATGAACACTGAAGCTTTCTTT
16 | TRBJ1-3 | - | TRBV29-1 | - | CSVGEGASSKGNTIYF | TGCAGCGTTGGGGAGGGAGCAAGTTCTAAGGGAAACACCATATATTTT
14 | TRBJ2-7 | - | TRBV2 | TRBD2 | CASSVVAGAYEQYF | TGTGCCAGCAGTGTGGTAGCGGGAGCCTACGAGCAGTACTTC
16 | TRBJ2-1 | - | TRBV5-4 | TRBD1 | CASSFPGTGGKDEQFF | TGTGCCAGCAGCTTCCCAGGGACAGGGGGCAAGGATGAGCAGTTCTTC
12 | TRBJ1-1 | - | TRBV28 | - | CASILPGGEAFF | TGTGCCAGCATCCTTCCGGGGGGTGAAGCTTTCTTT